The rows below give T cell receptor beta chains drawn from one sample of a study of T cell responses to AZD1222 COVID-19 vaccine. Some clones are missing from TCRdb's copy, which holds only in-frame ones; the method was immunoSEQ multiplex PCR. The table records under 170,000 clones, 85% to 95% of them present only once. The sample here was peripheral blood, taken on day 0 of AZD1222 vaccination. These receptors were obtained from an adult in good health. Each CDR3 is given with its conserved first and last residue. Fields, in order: clone size, D gene, J gene, V gene, CDR3 length, CDR3 protein, CDR3 DNA. A D gene is named only where the DNA matches it firmly. Size is stated for part of the rows, as once, few or many counts, or as a class when the clone is expanded.

abundance: few
d_gene: NA
j_gene: TRBJ1-2
v_gene: TRBV28
len: 13
CDR3aa: CASSLGTALGYTF
CDR3nt: TGTGCCAGCAGTTTAGGGACGGCTCTTGGCTACACCTTC

abundance: NA
d_gene: NA
j_gene: TRBJ1-3
v_gene: TRBV10-3
len: 13
CDR3aa: CALRRDSGNTIYF
CDR3nt: TGTGCCCTACGGAGGGACTCTGGAAACACCATATATTTT

abundance: NA
d_gene: TRBD2
j_gene: TRBJ2-4
v_gene: TRBV6-4
len: 18
CDR3aa: CASSDSASGRLAKNIQYF
CDR3nt: TGTGCCAGCAGTGACTCGGCTAGCGGGAGGCTAGCCAAAAACATTCAGTACTTC

abundance: NA
d_gene: TRBD1
j_gene: TRBJ1-2
v_gene: TRBV11-1
len: 14
CDR3aa: CASSHNRGSDGYTF
CDR3nt: TGTGCCAGCAGCCATAACAGGGGTTCAGATGGCTACACCTTC

abundance: NA
d_gene: NA
j_gene: TRBJ1-5
v_gene: TRBV28
len: 12
CDR3aa: CASSFRSGPQHF
CDR3nt: TGTGCCAGCAGTTTTAGAAGCGGGCCCCAGCATTTT

abundance: NA
d_gene: NA
j_gene: TRBJ1-2
v_gene: TRBV27
len: 16
CDR3aa: CASSLGGAESNYGYTF
CDR3nt: TGTGCCAGCAGTTTAGGGGGGGCGGAGAGCAACTATGGCTACACCTTC

abundance: NA
d_gene: NA
j_gene: TRBJ2-1
v_gene: TRBV4-3
len: 13
CDR3aa: CASSQDNMGEQFF
CDR3nt: TGCGCCAGCAGCCAAGATAATATGGGGGAGCAGTTCTTC

abundance: NA
d_gene: TRBD2
j_gene: TRBJ2-1
v_gene: TRBV19
len: 15
CDR3aa: CASSRGLAGGYEQFF
CDR3nt: TGTGCCAGTAGTAGGGGACTAGCGGGGGGCTATGAGCAGTTCTTC

abundance: once
d_gene: TRBD2
j_gene: TRBJ2-1
v_gene: TRBV5-1
len: 15
CDR3aa: CASTPLAGGNNEQFF
CDR3nt: TGCGCCAGCACCCCACTAGCGGGGGGTAACAATGAGCAGTTCTTC

abundance: NA
d_gene: TRBD2
j_gene: TRBJ2-3
v_gene: TRBV7-2
len: 16
CDR3aa: CASSLVLAGGTDTQYF
CDR3nt: TGTGCCAGCAGCTTAGTCCTAGCGGGGGGCACAGATACGCAGTATTTT

abundance: NA
d_gene: NA
j_gene: TRBJ1-5
v_gene: TRBV28
len: 15
CDR3aa: CASSPGHYSNQPQHF
CDR3nt: TGTGCCAGCAGCCCGGGACACTATAGCAATCAGCCCCAGCATTTT

abundance: once
d_gene: TRBD1
j_gene: TRBJ2-2
v_gene: TRBV7-2
len: 20
CDR3aa: CASSLALGQGAQGNTGELFF
CDR3nt: TGTGCCAGCAGCTTAGCCCTCGGACAGGGGGCACAGGGCAACACCGGGGAGCTGTTTTTT

abundance: NA
d_gene: NA
j_gene: TRBJ2-6
v_gene: TRBV2
len: 17
CDR3aa: CASSDSTSFSGANVLTF
CDR3nt: TGTGCCAGCAGTGACAGCACCTCTTTCTCTGGGGCCAACGTCCTGACTTTC

abundance: NA
d_gene: NA
j_gene: TRBJ1-2
v_gene: TRBV24-1
len: 13
CDR3aa: CATSDEQVYGYTF
CDR3nt: TGTGCCACCAGTGACGAACAGGTCTATGGCTACACCTTC

abundance: few
d_gene: NA
j_gene: TRBJ2-3
v_gene: TRBV7-8
len: 13
CDR3aa: CASSRSLRDTQYF
CDR3nt: TGTGCCAGCAGCCGAAGTCTACGAGATACGCAGTATTTT

abundance: few
d_gene: NA
j_gene: TRBJ1-1
v_gene: TRBV7-2
len: 14
CDR3aa: CASSGFPMNTEAFF
CDR3nt: TGTGCCAGCAGCGGATTCCCGATGAACACTGAAGCTTTCTTT